This paragraph reports one T cell receptor (beta chain). Its cognate antigen is unknown. This CDR3 region has 13 residues. V was trimmed by 0 bases and J by 13 bases, leaving 15 bases between them. Germline V lookup: CDR1 SGHDN, CDR2 FVKESK. This table comes from immunoSEQ multiplex PCR, and its TCRdb copy is limited to in-frame clones, with some not included. The table lists about 75,000 clones, around 88% of them singletons. The data stem from a study of T cell responses to AZD1222 COVID-19 vaccine. Study-level points and caveats: Sampling captured repertoires only after the peak T cell response. Among spike-specific TCRs, nearly half reportedly target unmutated variant regions. Only five or six AZD1222 recipients were seropositive at baseline.

The V and J genes are TRBV14 and TRBJ1-2; possible D gene TRBD1, 5 bases. This receptor was obtained from an adult who received the MenACWY meningococcal vaccine as a control. Sequencing used peripheral blood, obtained 28 days after the second dose of the MenACWY control vaccine. The CDR3 DNA follows: TGTGCCAGCAGCCAAGATATCCAGGGTCTCCTCACCTTC. Translated, it gives CASSQDIQGLLTF.